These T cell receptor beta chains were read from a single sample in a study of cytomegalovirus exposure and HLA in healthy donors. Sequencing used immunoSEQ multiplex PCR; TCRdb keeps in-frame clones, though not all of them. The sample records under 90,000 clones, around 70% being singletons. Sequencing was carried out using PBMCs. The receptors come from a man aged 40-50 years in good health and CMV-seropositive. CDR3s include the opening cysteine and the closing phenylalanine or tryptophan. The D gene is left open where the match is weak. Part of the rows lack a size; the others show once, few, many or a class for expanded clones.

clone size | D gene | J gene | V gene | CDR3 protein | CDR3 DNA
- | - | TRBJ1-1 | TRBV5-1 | CASSVSTGLNTEAFF | TGCGCCAGCAGCGTTTCGACAGGTTTGAACACTGAAGCTTTCTTT
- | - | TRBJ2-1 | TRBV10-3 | CAISDLIAQSYNEQFF | TGTGCCATCAGTGACTTAATAGCGCAGTCCTACAATGAGCAGTTCTTC
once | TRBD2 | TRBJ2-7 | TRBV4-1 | CASSQPGGLAGGPYEQYF | TGCGCCAGCAGCCAACCTGGGGGACTAGCGGGAGGTCCCTACGAGCAGTACTTC
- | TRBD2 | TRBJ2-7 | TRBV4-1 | CASSLLTSGSWNEQYF | TGCGCCAGCAGCCTCCTAACTAGCGGGAGTTGGAACGAGCAGTACTTC
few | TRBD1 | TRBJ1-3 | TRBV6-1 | CASSEVYRGAGNTIYF | TGTGCCAGCAGTGAAGTCTACAGGGGGGCCGGAAACACCATATATTTT
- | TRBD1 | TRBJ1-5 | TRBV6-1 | CASSAPTGGFQPQHF | TGTGCCAGCAGTGCGCCGACAGGGGGATTTCAGCCCCAGCATTTT
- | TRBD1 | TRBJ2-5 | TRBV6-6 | CASSYGQGQETQYF | TGTGCCAGCAGTTACGGACAGGGTCAGGAGACCCAGTACTTC
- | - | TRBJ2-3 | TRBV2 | CASSVGSFSTDTQYF | TGTGCCAGCAGTGTTGGCAGTTTTAGCACAGATACGCAGTATTTT
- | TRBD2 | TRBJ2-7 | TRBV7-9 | CASSPTLLAASSYEQYF | TGTGCCAGCAGCCCTACGCTCCTAGCGGCGAGCTCCTACGAGCAGTACTTC
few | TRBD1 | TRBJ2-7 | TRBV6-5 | CASSRDRTSEQYF | TGTGCCAGCTCGAGGGACAGGACCTCCGAGCAGTACTTC
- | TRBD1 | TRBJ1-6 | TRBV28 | CASSLWAGQGDNSPLHF | TGTGCCAGCAGTTTATGGGCAGGACAGGGTGATAATTCACCCCTCCACTTT
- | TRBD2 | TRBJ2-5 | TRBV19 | CASSPGPGREETQYF | TGTGCCAGTAGTCCAGGACCAGGGAGGGAAGAGACCCAGTACTTC
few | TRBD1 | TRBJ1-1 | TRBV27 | CASRGTGKPEAFF | TGTGCCAGCAGAGGGACAGGGAAGCCTGAAGCTTTCTTT
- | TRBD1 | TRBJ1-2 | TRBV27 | CASSARQGYYGYTF | TGTGCCAGCAGTGCCCGACAGGGATACTATGGCTACACCTTC
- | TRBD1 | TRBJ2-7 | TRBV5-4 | CASSLDREQYF | TGTGCCAGCAGCCTGGACAGGGAGCAGTACTTC
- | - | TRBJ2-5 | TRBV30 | CAWTLRGGEETQYF | TGTGCCTGGACCCTAAGGGGGGGCGAAGAGACCCAGTACTTC
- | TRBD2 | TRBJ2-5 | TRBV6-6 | CASKTTGRGETQYF | TGTGCCAGCAAGACGACCGGGAGGGGAGAGACCCAGTACTTC
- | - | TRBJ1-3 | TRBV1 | CTSSPARDRLLNTIYF | TGCACCAGCAGCCCGGCGAGAGACAGGTTACTTAACACCATATATTTT
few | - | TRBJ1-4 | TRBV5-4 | CASSSTDTNEKLFF | TGTGCCAGCAGCTCGACAGATACTAATGAAAAACTGTTTTTT
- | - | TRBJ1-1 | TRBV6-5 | CASSYGGINTEAFF | TGTGCCAGCAGTTACGGGGGCATCAACACTGAAGCTTTCTTT
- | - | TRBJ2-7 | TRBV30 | CAWSVGQYSSYEQYF | TGTGCCTGGAGTGTAGGACAGTATAGCTCCTACGAGCAGTACTTC
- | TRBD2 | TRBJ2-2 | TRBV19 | CASRTGLANTGELFF | TGTGCCAGTAGGACGGGACTAGCGAACACCGGGGAGCTGTTTTTT
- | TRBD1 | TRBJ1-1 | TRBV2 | CASSARQGANTEAFF | TGTGCCAGCAGTGCGAGACAGGGGGCGAACACTGAAGCTTTCTTT
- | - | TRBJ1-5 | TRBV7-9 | CASSLDEAQPQHF | TGTGCCAGCAGCTTAGATGAAGCCCAGCCCCAGCATTTT
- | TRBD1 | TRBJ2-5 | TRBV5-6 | CASTFSSQGQTQYF | TGTGCCAGCACCTTCTCCTCACAGGGGCAGACCCAGTACTTC
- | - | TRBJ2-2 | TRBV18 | CASSPGTQNTGELFF | TGTGCCAGCTCCCCCGGGACACAAAACACCGGGGAGCTGTTTTTT
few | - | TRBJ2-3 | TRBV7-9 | CASSLGTGDTDTQYF | TGTGCCAGCAGCTTAGGGACGGGGGACACAGATACGCAGTATTTT
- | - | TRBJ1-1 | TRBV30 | CAWSMGAWTEAFF | TGTGCCTGGAGTATGGGGGCCTGGACTGAAGCTTTCTTT
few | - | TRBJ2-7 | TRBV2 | CASKADSYEQYF | TGTGCCAGCAAGGCGGATTCCTACGAGCAGTACTTC
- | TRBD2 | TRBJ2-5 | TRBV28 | CASSDRLAGREDF | TGTGCCAGCAGCGATAGACTAGCGGGGCGCGAGGACTTC